This is a list of T cell receptor beta chains from one sample in a study of T cells in Graves' hyperthyroidism and ophthalmopathy. TCRdb reprocessed the multiplex PCR reads with MiXCR, giving one entry per CDR3 protein. The table includes 200,000 to 250,000 distinct CDR3 sequences, 15% to 20% detected once. The sample consisted of blood. Every receptor here comes from a man aged 50 to 59 with Graves' hyperthyroidism. The CDR3 runs from the conserved cysteine through the conserved F or W. D genes are given only for firm matches. Not all rows give a size; the values are once, few, many and, for expanded clones, a class.

d_call: NA
v_call: TRBV12-5
j_call: TRBJ1-2
clone_size: many
cdr3_aa: CASGSPRPGYTF
cdr3_nt: TGTGCTAGTGGTTCCCCCCGACCGGGCTACACCTTC

d_call: NA
v_call: TRBV7-2
j_call: TRBJ2-5
clone_size: many
cdr3_aa: CASSLAVAFKGTQYF
cdr3_nt: TGTGCCAGCAGCTTGGCGGTGGCATTTAAAGGGACCCAGTACTTC

d_call: NA
v_call: TRBV6-1
j_call: TRBJ2-7
clone_size: many
cdr3_aa: CASSEYGPDSNEQYF
cdr3_nt: TGTGCCAGCAGTGAATACGGGCCAGATAGCAACGAGCAGTACTTC

d_call: TRBD1
v_call: TRBV11-2
j_call: TRBJ2-5
clone_size: many
cdr3_aa: CASTRDRGSQETQYF
cdr3_nt: TGTGCCAGTACCCGGGACAGGGGTTCCCAAGAGACCCAGTACTTC

d_call: TRBD2
v_call: TRBV28
j_call: TRBJ2-7
clone_size: many
cdr3_aa: CASSIAGGPYEQYF
cdr3_nt: TGTGCCAGCAGCATAGCGGGAGGGCCCTACGAGCAGTACTTC

d_call: TRBD2
v_call: TRBV28
j_call: TRBJ2-2
clone_size: NA
cdr3_aa: CDSLTSGYTGELFF
cdr3_nt: TGTGACAGCCTAACTAGCGGCTACACCGGGGAGCTGTTTTTT

d_call: NA
v_call: TRBV5-1
j_call: TRBJ2-5
clone_size: many
cdr3_aa: CASRRGDQETQYF
cdr3_nt: TGCGCCAGCCGGAGGGGGGATCAAGAGACCCAGTACTTC

d_call: TRBD1
v_call: TRBV4-3
j_call: TRBJ1-1
clone_size: NA
cdr3_aa: CASSHGQGADTEAFF
cdr3_nt: TGCGCCAGCAGCCACGGACAGGGGGCTGACACTGAAGCTTTCTTT

d_call: TRBD2
v_call: TRBV20-1
j_call: TRBJ2-4
clone_size: once
cdr3_aa: CSAQSSGSRSENIQYF
cdr3_nt: TGCAGTGCTCAATCTAGCGGGAGTCGGTCCGAAAACATTCAGTACTTC

d_call: NA
v_call: TRBV28
j_call: TRBJ1-2
clone_size: few
cdr3_aa: CASSFLGVGGYTF
cdr3_nt: TGTGCCAGCAGTTTTCTGGGGGTGGGCGGCTACACCTTC

d_call: NA
v_call: TRBV20-1
j_call: TRBJ1-1
clone_size: few
cdr3_aa: CSARDPLLPGAFF
cdr3_nt: TGCAGTGCTAGAGACCCCTTACTTCCCGGGGCTTTCTTT

d_call: NA
v_call: TRBV20-1
j_call: TRBJ2-1
clone_size: NA
cdr3_aa: CSARSSGGVEQFF
cdr3_nt: TGCAGTGCTAGATCCTCTGGGGGCGTTGAGCAGTTCTTC

d_call: NA
v_call: TRBV12-3/TRBV12-4
j_call: TRBJ2-7
clone_size: many
cdr3_aa: CASSWTYSYEQYF
cdr3_nt: TGTGCCAGCAGTTGGACTTATTCCTACGAGCAGTACTTC

d_call: NA
v_call: TRBV30
j_call: TRBJ2-1
clone_size: once
cdr3_aa: CAWSPLYNAQFF
cdr3_nt: TGTGCCTGGAGTCCCCTCTACAATGCGCAGTTCTTC

d_call: TRBD2
v_call: TRBV15
j_call: TRBJ2-7
clone_size: few
cdr3_aa: CATSLGGSYEQYF
cdr3_nt: TGTGCCACCAGTCTGGGCGGGAGTTACGAGCAGTACTTC

d_call: NA
v_call: TRBV11-3
j_call: TRBJ2-1
clone_size: many
cdr3_aa: CASSQDSSNEQFF
cdr3_nt: TGTGCCAGCAGCCAGGACAGCTCCAATGAGCAGTTCTTC

d_call: NA
v_call: TRBV28
j_call: TRBJ2-7
clone_size: many
cdr3_aa: CASSLLPLSLYEQYF
cdr3_nt: TGTGCCAGCAGTTTACTCCCTCTCTCACTCTACGAGCAGTACTTC

d_call: NA
v_call: TRBV29-1
j_call: TRBJ2-7
clone_size: once
cdr3_aa: CSVQQGAEQYF
cdr3_nt: TGCAGCGTACAACAGGGAGCCGAGCAGTACTTC

d_call: TRBD1
v_call: TRBV28
j_call: TRBJ1-5
clone_size: many
cdr3_aa: CASSLGTGRDQPQHF
cdr3_nt: TGTGCCAGCAGTTTAGGGACAGGTCGGGATCAGCCCCAGCATTTT

d_call: NA
v_call: TRBV28
j_call: TRBJ1-4
clone_size: many
cdr3_aa: CASKRGSGFPYNVREKLFF
cdr3_nt: TGTGCCAGCAAGCGGGGGTCCGGGTTCCCTTACAATGTACGTGAAAAACTGTTTTTT

d_call: NA
v_call: TRBV12-5
j_call: TRBJ2-6
clone_size: NA
cdr3_aa: CASGLVLGGNSGANVLTF
cdr3_nt: TGTGCTAGTGGTTTGGTACTTGGGGGGAACTCTGGGGCCAACGTCCTGACTTTC

d_call: TRBD1
v_call: TRBV11-3
j_call: TRBJ2-7
clone_size: many
cdr3_aa: CASSPGQGDEQYF
cdr3_nt: TGTGCCAGCAGCCCCGGACAGGGCGACGAGCAGTACTTC

d_call: NA
v_call: TRBV12-3/TRBV12-4
j_call: TRBJ1-2
clone_size: many
cdr3_aa: CASSPSPDGNYGYTF
cdr3_nt: TGTGCCAGCAGTCCCTCACCCGACGGCAACTATGGCTACACCTTC

d_call: NA
v_call: TRBV9
j_call: TRBJ1-2
clone_size: NA
cdr3_aa: CASSAEIRSRGGDYGYTF
cdr3_nt: TGTGCCAGCAGCGCGGAAATCAGGAGTAGGGGAGGCGACTATGGCTACACCTTC

d_call: TRBD1
v_call: TRBV11-3
j_call: TRBJ2-1
clone_size: many
cdr3_aa: CASSRGQGASNEQFF
cdr3_nt: TGTGCCAGCAGCAGGGGACAGGGGGCTTCTAATGAGCAGTTCTTC

d_call: NA
v_call: TRBV20-1
j_call: TRBJ1-4
clone_size: NA
cdr3_aa: CSARPPGANEKLFF
cdr3_nt: TGCAGTGCTAGACCGCCAGGGGCTAATGAAAAACTGTTTTTT

d_call: NA
v_call: TRBV20-1
j_call: TRBJ2-3
clone_size: many
cdr3_aa: CSAGDPGTKGTDTQYF
cdr3_nt: TGCAGTGCTGGGGATCCCGGGACGAAAGGCACAGATACGCAGTATTTT

d_call: TRBD1
v_call: TRBV6-1
j_call: TRBJ1-2
clone_size: few
cdr3_aa: CASRDRNYGYTF
cdr3_nt: TGTGCCAGCAGGGACAGGAACTATGGCTACACCTTC

d_call: TRBD2
v_call: TRBV28
j_call: TRBJ2-3
clone_size: many
cdr3_aa: CASSSSGRAIRDTQYF
cdr3_nt: TGTGCCAGCAGTTCTAGCGGGAGGGCCATTCGGGATACGCAGTATTTT

d_call: NA
v_call: TRBV4-1
j_call: TRBJ1-1
clone_size: many
cdr3_aa: CASSLNSQANTEAFF
cdr3_nt: TGCGCCAGCAGCCTGAACTCACAGGCTAACACTGAAGCTTTCTTT

d_call: TRBD2
v_call: TRBV2
j_call: TRBJ2-3
clone_size: few
cdr3_aa: CASTGGGADTQYF
cdr3_nt: TGTGCCAGCACGGGGGGGGGGGCGGATACGCAGTATTTT

d_call: TRBD2
v_call: TRBV18
j_call: TRBJ2-2
clone_size: NA
cdr3_aa: CASSPKPENSGSPGELFF
cdr3_nt: TGTGCCAGCTCACCAAAACCGGAGAATAGCGGGAGCCCCGGGGAGCTGTTTTTT

d_call: NA
v_call: TRBV2
j_call: TRBJ2-3
clone_size: NA
cdr3_aa: CASSDFDRGDTDTQYF
cdr3_nt: TGTGCCAGCAGTGACTTCGATCGAGGGGACACAGATACGCAGTATTTT

d_call: TRBD2
v_call: TRBV6-1
j_call: TRBJ2-4
clone_size: many
cdr3_aa: CASSATTGEGIQYF
cdr3_nt: TGTGCCAGCAGTGCGACCACTGGGGAGGGCATTCAGTACTTC

d_call: TRBD1
v_call: TRBV20-1
j_call: TRBJ2-5
clone_size: few
cdr3_aa: CSVGQGLQETQYF
cdr3_nt: TGCAGTGTCGGACAGGGCCTCCAAGAGACCCAGTACTTC

d_call: TRBD1
v_call: TRBV2
j_call: TRBJ2-7
clone_size: many
cdr3_aa: CASSDDRGNEQYF
cdr3_nt: TGTGCCAGCAGTGATGACAGGGGGAACGAGCAGTACTTC

d_call: NA
v_call: TRBV11-2
j_call: TRBJ2-5
clone_size: many
cdr3_aa: CASSLVAGPQETQYF
cdr3_nt: TGTGCCAGCAGCTTAGTGGCGGGTCCCCAAGAGACCCAGTACTTC

d_call: NA
v_call: TRBV27
j_call: TRBJ2-7
clone_size: many
cdr3_aa: CASRSIGTGSRYEQYF
cdr3_nt: TGTGCCAGCAGATCTATCGGGACTGGGAGTCGCTACGAGCAGTACTTC

d_call: TRBD1
v_call: TRBV7-9
j_call: TRBJ2-3
clone_size: many
cdr3_aa: CASTPLGTVTDTQYF
cdr3_nt: TGTGCCAGCACACCCCTAGGGACAGTCACAGATACGCAGTATTTT

d_call: NA
v_call: TRBV9
j_call: TRBJ2-7
clone_size: NA
cdr3_aa: CASSEAPFREQYF
cdr3_nt: TGTGCCAGCAGCGAGGCCCCCTTCCGCGAGCAGTACTTC

d_call: NA
v_call: TRBV4-3
j_call: TRBJ2-1
clone_size: NA
cdr3_aa: CASSQDRGGSWNEQFF
cdr3_nt: TGCGCCAGCAGCCAAGATCGCGGTGGTTCCTGGAATGAGCAGTTCTTC

d_call: TRBD1
v_call: TRBV28
j_call: TRBJ1-3
clone_size: many
cdr3_aa: CASSEDRDENTIYF
cdr3_nt: TGTGCCAGCAGTGAGGACAGGGATGAAAACACCATATATTTT

d_call: TRBD2
v_call: TRBV28
j_call: TRBJ2-2
clone_size: few
cdr3_aa: CASSLSGVYTGELFF
cdr3_nt: TGTGCCAGCAGCCTCAGCGGGGTTTACACCGGGGAGCTGTTTTTT

d_call: TRBD2
v_call: TRBV6-1
j_call: TRBJ2-5
clone_size: few
cdr3_aa: CASLKAGMETQYF
cdr3_nt: TGTGCCAGCCTCAAAGCGGGGATGGAGACCCAGTACTTC

d_call: NA
v_call: TRBV19
j_call: TRBJ1-6
clone_size: once
cdr3_aa: CASSGHGEYSPLHF
cdr3_nt: TGTGCCAGTAGTGGACATGGTGAATATTCACCCCTCCACTTT

d_call: TRBD1
v_call: TRBV20-1
j_call: TRBJ1-1
clone_size: many
cdr3_aa: CSARVGTGGNTEAFF
cdr3_nt: TGCAGTGCTAGAGTCGGGACAGGGGGGAACACTGAAGCTTTCTTT

d_call: NA
v_call: TRBV24-1
j_call: TRBJ1-1
clone_size: NA
cdr3_aa: CATKRGSEAFF
cdr3_nt: TGTGCCACGAAACGGGGGTCTGAAGCTTTCTTT

d_call: NA
v_call: TRBV2
j_call: TRBJ2-2
clone_size: NA
cdr3_aa: CASSEELAAGELFF
cdr3_nt: TGTGCCAGCAGTGAGGAACTAGCCGCCGGGGAGCTGTTTTTT

d_call: NA
v_call: TRBV6-5
j_call: TRBJ2-7
clone_size: many
cdr3_aa: CASSYGAGAYEQYF
cdr3_nt: TGTGCCAGCAGTTACGGGGCAGGGGCCTACGAGCAGTACTTC